The 13 T cell receptor beta chains below all came from one sample that was sequenced in a study of CD8 T cells in ankylosing spondylitis. One entry per CDR3 protein, called by TCRdb with MiXCR from the 5' RACE reads. The sample includes some 39,000 distinct CDR3 sequences, roughly 12% of them seen just once. The sample consisted of synovial fluid, either unsorted or a sorted T cell fraction (not recorded which). These receptor sequences come from a male donor with ankylosing spondylitis.

This clonotype was picked up many times. V gene TRBV27 combines with J gene TRBJ2-5; the match to TRBD1 covers 7 bases. This CDR3 spans 15 amino acids. The germline V gene encodes CDR1 MNHEY and CDR2 SMNVEV (reference sequence). V trimming: 3 bases; J trimming: 3 bases; junction bases outside the gene matches: 7. The DNA of the CDR3 is TGTGCCAGCAGTTTGATTCCCGGGACAGAAGAGACCCAGTACTTC. It translates to CASSLIPGTEETQYF.

In the case of this clonotype: A much larger clone lies one base from this, so it may be a read error. The chain links TRBV11-2 to TRBJ2-7; D not certain. The V end lost 4 bases, the J end lost 2 bases, and 12 bases lay between the germline ends. Germline CDR1 SGHAT, CDR2 FQNNGV. CDR3 length: 14 amino acids. The CDR3 protein is CASSSILSTYEQYF. The DNA of the CDR3 is TGTGCCAGCAGCTCAATTTTGAGCACCTACGAGCAGTACTTC.

This clonotype was counted a few times. This may come from a read error, since a much larger clone is one base off. The J gene is TRBJ2-7, the V gene TRBV6-2 or TRBV6-3, with 10 bases lining up with TRBD2. Germline assignment: CDR1 MNHEY and CDR2 SVGEGT. The trim removed 4 bases at V and 3 bases at J, leaving 6 bases unmatched. The CDR3 spans 15 residues. CDR3 amino acids: CASSSRLAGLYEQYF. For the CDR3, the DNA is TGTGCCAGCAGTTCCAGACTAGCGGGCCTCTACGAGCAGTACTTC.

Details on this clonotype: The junction differs from germline at one of its ends, possibly a read error. The CDR3 region is CVSSLLSGDFIPQETQYF. Written as DNA, the CDR3 is TGTGTCAGCAGCTTACTTAGCGGGGATTTTATCCCCCAAGAGACCCAGTACTTC. The J gene is TRBJ2-5, the V gene TRBV11-2, with 8 bases matching TRBD2. The germline V gene has CDR1 SGHAT and CDR2 FQNNGV. The CDR3 contains 18 residues. Filled out from reference TRBV11-2 and TRBJ2-5, the complete variable domain reads EAGVAQSPRYKIIEKRQSVAFWCNPISGHATLYWYQQILGQGPKLLIQFQNNGVVDDSQLPKDRFSAERLKGVDSTLKIQPAKLEDSAVYLCVSSLLSGDFIPQETQYFGPGTRLLVL.

The chain carries TRBV11-2 and TRBJ2-2; D possibly matches TRBD1 or TRBD2 (5 bases each). The CDR3 is 15 amino acids. V lost 1 base and J 5 bases, leaving 11 bases between the germline ends. The germline V gene encodes CDR1 SGHAT and CDR2 FQNNGV. The DNA of the CDR3 is TGTGCCAGCAGCTTAGCGGGGCCTTTGACCGGGGAGCTGTTTTTT. Protein product: CASSLAGPLTGELFF.

This clonotype has a count of ten or more. The chain combines TRBV10-3 with TRBJ1-2; unclear D gene. The CDR3 is 11 residues long. Germline V gene sequence: CDR1 ENHRY, CDR2 SYGVKD. The V gene lost 3 bases and the J gene lost 13 bases, with 12 bases spanning the gap. The CDR3 sequence is CAISESGFFTF. For the CDR3, the DNA is TGTGCCATCAGTGAATCGGGGTTTTTCACCTTC.

In this sample, this clonotype turned up a few times. V usage is TRBV6-4 and J usage is TRBJ2-1; D gene ambiguous. Trimming cost V 6 bases and J 1 base, with 13 bases left between them. This CDR3 has 15 amino acids. Germline V gene lookup returns CDR1 MRHNA and CDR2 SNTAGT. CDR3 coding DNA: TGTGCCAGCAGCGGCCACGTGGGTTCCTACAATGAGCAGTTCTTC. It yields the protein CASSGHVGSYNEQFF.

The chain recombines TRBV10-3 with TRBJ2-3; no firm D call. Trimming shortened V by 4 bases and J by 1 base, and 3 bases separated the two germline ends. CDR3 length: 12 amino acids. Germline loops: CDR1 ENHRY, CDR2 SYGVKD. The CDR3 loop reads CAISGGTDTQYF. As DNA, the CDR3 is TGTGCCATCAGTGGGGGCACAGATACGCAGTATTTT.

Many counts were recorded for this clonotype. The CDR3 sequence: CSGVRAPYNSPLHF. The CDR3 nucleotides read TGCAGTGGCGTACGGGCACCCTATAATTCACCCCTCCACTTT. The V call is TRBV20-1, the J call TRBJ1-6; D remains unclear. Per the germline V gene, CDR1 is DFQATT and CDR2 is SNEGSKA (reference sequence). V was clipped by 7 bases and J by 2 bases, with 12 bases between them. This CDR3 has 14 residues.

This clonotype showed up just a few times. This rearrangement joins TRBV20-1 to TRBJ2-1, with D perhaps given as TRBD1 or TRBD2 (5 bases each). The CDR3 sequence is 17 residues long. Germline V gene lookup returns CDR1 DFQATT and CDR2 SNEGSKA (reference sequence). V shed 3 bases and J shed 1 base, with 19 bases lying between them. The CDR3 is CSASRQFGWESYNEQFF. CDR3 in DNA: TGCAGTGCTAGTAGACAGTTTGGGTGGGAGTCCTACAATGAGCAGTTCTTC.

The CDR3, as DNA: TGTGCCAGCAGCTTAGCGGCCCAGGGGGTATCCTACGAGCAGTACTTC. Protein sequence: CASSLAAQGVSYEQYF. J is TRBJ2-7 and V is TRBV7-6, with 7 bases fitting TRBD1. Germline V gives CDR1 SGHVS, CDR2 FNYEAQ. The CDR3 length is 16 residues. The V and J ends lost 0 bases and 1 base, in that order; junction bases with no gene match: 6.

This clonotype was observed a few times. V is TRBV12-3 or TRBV12-4 and J is TRBJ2-7; D is ambiguous. This CDR3 comprises 13 residues. With 3 bases removed from V and 1 base from J, the gap between germline ends came to 7 bases. CDR3 residues: CASSFSRSYEQYF. The CDR3 DNA is TGTGCCAGCAGTTTTTCCAGATCCTACGAGCAGTACTTC.

In its sample, this clonotype was seen a few times. The genes are TRBV5-5 and TRBJ2-7, with 10 positions matching TRBD2. The germline CDR1 and CDR2 sequences are SGHKS and YYEKEE (reference sequence). V was clipped by 4 bases and J by 1 base; unmatched bases: 5. This CDR3 is built from 15 residues. CDR3 residues: CASSLAGAISYEQYF. The DNA for the CDR3 is TGTGCCAGCAGCCTAGCGGGAGCTATATCCTACGAGCAGTACTTC.